These 22 T cell receptor beta chains originate from one sample sequenced in a study of brain metastases from non-small cell lung cancer. Method: immunoSEQ multiplex PCR; TCRdb's copy keeps in-frame clones and lacks some. The sample shows fewer than 2,500 clones, 85% to 90% of them seen only once. Source material: primary lung tumor tissue. All receptors come from a donor at least 40 years old with non-small cell lung cancer.

The V and J genes are TRBV2 and TRBJ1-2; D remains ambiguous. Trimming cost V 1 base and J 4 bases, with 13 bases left between them. This CDR3 spans 15 amino acids. The V gene's germline CDR1 is SNHLY and CDR2 FYNNEI. The CDR3 loop is CASSEEATNSYGYTF. The CDR3 bases are TGTGCCAGCAGTGAAGAGGCGACTAACAGCTATGGCTACACCTTC.

The rearrangement links TRBV18 to TRBJ2-1; 7 bases fit TRBD2. The CDR3 loop spans 14 amino acids. With 3 bases clipped from V and 9 bases from J, the junction kept 8 bases outside the gene matches. The germline CDR1 and CDR2 sequences are KGHSH and LQKENI. The CDR3 coding sequence is TGTGCCAGCTCACCGTTCCAGCCGGGGGGTGAGCAGTTCTTC. It yields the protein CASSPFQPGGEQFF.

On this clone: The same CDR3 arises from other DNA sequences in this sample as well. The chain uses TRBV4-3 and TRBJ2-1; tentative D call: TRBD2 (6 bases). The germline V and J ends were trimmed by 0 bases and 9 bases, with 15 bases remaining between them. The CDR3 contains 15 residues. From germline, CDR1 is LGHNA and CDR2 YSLEER. The CDR3 spells CASSQEDGTGGEQFF. CDR3 DNA: TGCGCCAGCAGCCAAGAGGATGGAACCGGGGGTGAGCAGTTCTTC.

The chain recombines TRBV29-1 with TRBJ2-5; D call uncertain. CDR3 length: 16 amino acids. Germline CDR1 SQVTM, CDR2 ANQGSEA. The ends were cut back, 1 base at V and 2 bases at J, with 17 bases in the middle. CDR3: CSVEGVGFRRQETQYF. The CDR3 coding sequence is TGCAGCGTTGAAGGGGTTGGTTTCCGGAGACAAGAGACCCAGTACTTC.

A few counts support this clone. The chain combines TRBV21-1 with TRBJ2-3; the table gives TRBD2 as D, unverified against the DNA. TRBV21-1 is noted as a pseudogene. CDR3 size: 16 residues. CDR3 DNA sequence: TGTGCCAGCAGCATAGTTAGCGGGCCTAGCACAGATACGCAGTATTTT. Its protein product is CASSIVSGPSTDTQYF.

V and J are TRBV5-4 and TRBJ2-3; D uncertain. Trimming took 0 bases from V and 3 from J, leaving 2 bases between them. CDR1 is SGHNT, CDR2 YYREEE, per germline (reference sequence). This CDR3 comprises 12 residues. DNA of the CDR3: TGTGCCAGCAGCTTGGATACAGATACGCAGTATTTT. Translating it yields CASSLDTDTQYF.

The chain couples TRBV19 to TRBJ1-5; 9 bases match TRBD1. Per germline, CDR1 LNHDA and CDR2 SQIVND (reference sequence). V dropped 7 bases and J dropped 0; count of bases not matched to a gene: 10. The CDR3 length is 17 residues. CDR3 in amino acids: CASNSGTGTYSNQPQHF. As DNA, the CDR3 is TGTGCCAGTAACTCCGGGACAGGGACTTATAGCAATCAGCCCCAGCATTTT.

As concerns this clone: Relative to the germline gene, one junction end is altered; a read error may explain this. The chain links TRBV7-2 to TRBJ2-2; perhaps TRBD2 as D (6 bases). CDR3 length equals 14 residues. Germline V gene lookup returns CDR1 SGHTA and CDR2 FQGNSA. CDR3 in DNA: TGTGTCAGCAGGCGCGGGGCGCAAACCGGGGAGCTGTTTTTT. This translates into CVSRRGAQTGELFF.

Worth noting for this clone: Mismatch with germline at one junction end may stem from a read error. This same CDR3 is encoded by further DNA sequences in the sample. The chain has TRBV7-3 and TRBJ2-2; maybe TRBD2 (5 bases). The CDR3 contains 12 residues. Looked up from germline, CDR1 is SGHTA and CDR2 is FQGTGA. CDR3 in amino acids: CASSSNTGELFF. CDR3 in DNA: TGTGCCAGCAGCTCGAACACCGGGGAACTGTTTTTT.

The chain combines TRBV6-5 with TRBJ2-2; no definite D call. V lost 0 bases and J lost 4, with 3 bases in between. Germline-derived CDR1 and CDR2 are MNHEY and SVGAGI. This CDR3 is built from 13 residues. CDR3 sequence reads: CASSYSGTGELFF. The CDR3 DNA sequence: TGTGCCAGCAGTTACTCGGGCACCGGGGAGCTGTTTTTT.

The chain employs TRBV9 and TRBJ2-1; no definite D call. This CDR3 has 11 amino acids. V was shortened by 0 bases and J by 8 bases, with 3 bases between the two germline ends. Germline-derived CDR1 and CDR2 are SGDLS and YYNGEE. The DNA for the CDR3 is TGTGCCAGCAGCGTAGCTTATGAGCAGTTCTTC. Amino acids: CASSVAYEQFF.

The rearrangement links TRBV27 to TRBJ1-1; D is ambiguous. This CDR3 has 14 residues. The V and J ends lost 2 bases and 0 bases respectively, with 7 bases between them. Germline V lookup: CDR1 MNHEY, CDR2 SMNVEV (reference sequence). The CDR3 region is CASSLRGMNTEAFF. CDR3 DNA sequence: TGTGCCAGCAGTTTAAGAGGCATGAACACTGAAGCTTTCTTT.

The chain recombines TRBV12-3 or TRBV12-4 with TRBJ2-1; D is undetermined. The CDR3 is 13 amino acids. The V and J ends lost 5 bases and 0 bases respectively, with 5 bases between them. For the CDR3, the DNA is TGTGCCAGCAGTCCTGACTCCTACAATGAGCAGTTCTTC. This codes for CASSPDSYNEQFF.

The chain couples TRBV6-2 or TRBV6-3 to TRBJ2-6; D is undetermined. The V end lost 5 bases, the J end lost 0 bases, and 8 bases lay between the germline ends. The CDR3 spans 15 residues. Per germline, CDR1 MNHEY and CDR2 SVGEGT. The CDR3 sequence is CASSLTDSGANVLTF. CDR3 in DNA: TGTGCCAGCAGTCTGACGGACTCTGGGGCCAACGTCCTGACTTTC.

The J gene is TRBJ2-6, the V gene TRBV2; D is unclear. Germline CDR1 is SNHLY and CDR2 is FYNNEI. This CDR3 is built from 16 residues. Between the trimmed V and J ends, which lost 2 bases and 1 base, there was a span of 9 bases. The CDR3 coding sequence is TGTGCCAGCAGTGAAAGACTTTCTTCTGGGGCCAACGTCCTGACTTTC. Translation gives CASSERLSSGANVLTF.

The chain combines TRBV6-5 with TRBJ1-1; maybe TRBD1 (6 bases). In germline, CDR1 is MNHEY, CDR2 SVGAGI. The V end was cut by 7 bases, the J end by 5 bases, with 14 bases between. This CDR3 contains 13 residues. The CDR3 region is CASTLRRGTEAFF. CDR3 coding DNA: TGTGCCAGCACCCTTAGAAGGGGGACTGAAGCTTTCTTT.

CDR3 region: CATSSTDRRRTGELFF. The CDR3, as DNA: TGTGCCACCAGCAGCACGGACAGGAGGAGGACCGGGGAGCTGTTTTTT. This sequence joins TRBV15 and TRBJ2-2; 7 bases match TRBD1. Germline CDR1 is LNHNV and CDR2 is YYDKDF (reference sequence). Trimming took 3 bases from V and 5 from J; bases not matched to a gene: 9. The CDR3 spans 16 residues.

The rearrangement links TRBV18 to TRBJ1-1; D unresolved. Germline lookup yields CDR1 KGHSH and CDR2 LQKENI. The CDR3 is made up of 14 amino acids. V lost 3 bases to trimming and J lost 2 bases, with 10 bases between them. The CDR3 spells CASSPMDGNTEAFF. The CDR3 DNA follows: TGTGCCAGCTCACCGATGGATGGTAACACTGAAGCTTTCTTT.

This rearrangement joins TRBV11-3 to TRBJ2-1; TRBD2 is a possible D gene (6 bases). This CDR3 has 14 residues. CDR1 and CDR2 from the germline V gene are SGHNT and YENEEA. The germline V and J ends were trimmed by 6 bases and 8 bases, with 17 bases remaining between them. The DNA for the CDR3 is TGTGCCAGCAGTCGAAGGAGGGCAAACTATGAGCAGTTCTTC. Translation: CASSRRRANYEQFF.

The chain is built from TRBV19 and TRBJ1-1; possibly TRBD1 for D (5 bases). CDR3 length: 13 residues. CDR1 LNHDA and CDR2 SQIVND come from the germline V gene (reference sequence). V was clipped by 6 bases and J by 4 bases, with 12 bases between them. The CDR3 DNA reads TGTGCCAGTAGCTCCGGGGCTGTCACTGAAGCTTTCTTT. Translated, it gives CASSSGAVTEAFF.

As to this clone: Other DNA sequences from this sample encode an identical CDR3 as well. The rearrangement joins TRBV6-5 to TRBJ2-5; TRBD2 is a possible D gene (6 bases). The germline V gene has CDR1 MNHEY and CDR2 SVGAGI. Trimming took off 6 bases at V and 2 bases at J, with 10 bases between the two ends. The CDR3 sequence is 13 residues long. The CDR3 nucleotides read TGTGCCAGCAGGCGGGGACGGCAAGAGACCCAGTACTTC. Its translation is CASRRGRQETQYF.

This chain connects TRBV7-2 to TRBJ2-2; TRBD1 matches 10 bases. The CDR3 contains 16 residues. Germline-derived CDR1 and CDR2 are SGHTA and FQGNSA. With V trimmed by 2 bases and J by 2 bases, 2 bases remained unmatched. CDR3: CASSLRTGGNTGELFF. Written as DNA, the CDR3 is TGTGCCAGCAGCTTACGGACAGGGGGAAACACCGGGGAGCTGTTTTTT. The complete variable domain, with remaining parts taken from reference TRBV7-2 and TRBJ2-2, reads GAGVSQSPSNKVTEKGKDVELRCDPISGHTALYWYRQSLGQGLEFLIYFQGNSAPDKSGLPSDRFSAERTGGSVSTLTIQRTQQEDSAVYLCASSLRTGGNTGELFFGEGSRLTVL.